This TCR beta chain was captured by sequencing in a study of shared clonotypes between healthy human individuals. Findings of the study overall: Tissues were not sampled, only blood, and their repertoires likely differ.

Donors were healthy HIV-negative adults without recently reported acute infections or vaccinations. Everyone who donated was a Caucasian adult who lived in Nashville, Tennessee. In the original workflow: Because ImmunoSEQ provided only junction sequences with no quality scores, the filtering differed. The table came from immunoSEQ multiplex PCR; TCRdb's copy has only in-frame clones and leaves some out. That table is the source of V, J and clone size, and D and trimming were worked out from the DNA. The sample has about half a million clones, over 75% seen once. As for this clone: Its target is unknown.

The CDR3 length is 11 residues. Germline V CDR1 and CDR2: SEHNR, FQNEAQ (reference sequence). V was cut by 9 bases and J by 4 bases, with 7 bases left in between. Sequencing was done on a sample of PBMCs. This clonotype was sampled from a woman between 40 and 55 years old in good health. Some clones in this sample may be carry-over from other donors' samples. The rearrangement links TRBV7-9 to TRBJ2-1, with D uncertain. As DNA, the CDR3 is TGTGCCAGTTCCGGGTACAATGAGCAGTTCTTC. Its translation is CASSGYNEQFF.